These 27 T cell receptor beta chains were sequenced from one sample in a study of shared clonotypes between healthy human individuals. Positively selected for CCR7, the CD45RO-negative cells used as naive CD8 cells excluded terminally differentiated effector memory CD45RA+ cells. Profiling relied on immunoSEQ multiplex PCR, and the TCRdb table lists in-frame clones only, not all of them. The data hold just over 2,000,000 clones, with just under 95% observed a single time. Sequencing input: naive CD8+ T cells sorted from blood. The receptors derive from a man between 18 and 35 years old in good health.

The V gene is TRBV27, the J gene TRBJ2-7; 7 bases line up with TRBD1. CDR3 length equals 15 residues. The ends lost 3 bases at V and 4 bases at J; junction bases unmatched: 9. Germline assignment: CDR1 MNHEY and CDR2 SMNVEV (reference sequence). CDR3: CASSFSTGSVYEQYF. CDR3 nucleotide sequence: TGTGCCAGCAGTTTCTCGACAGGGTCGGTATACGAGCAGTACTTC.

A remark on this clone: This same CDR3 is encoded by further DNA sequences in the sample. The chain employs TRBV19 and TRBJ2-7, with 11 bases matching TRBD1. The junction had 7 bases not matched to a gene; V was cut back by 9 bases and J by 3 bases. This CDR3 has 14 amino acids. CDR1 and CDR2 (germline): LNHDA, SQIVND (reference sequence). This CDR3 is CASSPGQGDYEQYF. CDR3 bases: TGTGCCAGCTCCCCGGGACAGGGGGACTACGAGCAGTACTTC.

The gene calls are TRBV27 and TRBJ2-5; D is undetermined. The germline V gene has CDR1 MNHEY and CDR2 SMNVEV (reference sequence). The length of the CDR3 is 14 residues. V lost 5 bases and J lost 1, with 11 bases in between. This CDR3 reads CASSLSVFQETQYF. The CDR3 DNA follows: TGTGCCAGCAGTCTCTCAGTGTTCCAAGAGACCCAGTACTTC.

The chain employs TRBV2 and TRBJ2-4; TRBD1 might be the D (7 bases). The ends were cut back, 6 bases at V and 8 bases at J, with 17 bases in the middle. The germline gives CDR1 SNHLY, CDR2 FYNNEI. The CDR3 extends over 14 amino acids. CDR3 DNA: TGTGCCAGCAGACCACAGGGGACTGGTGACATTCAGTACTTC. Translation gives CASRPQGTGDIQYF.

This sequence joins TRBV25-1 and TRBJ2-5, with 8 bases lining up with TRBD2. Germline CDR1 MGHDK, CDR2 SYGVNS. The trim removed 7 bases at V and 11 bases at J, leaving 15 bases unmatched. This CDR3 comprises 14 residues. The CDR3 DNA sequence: TGTGCCAGCAATACCTTAGAGACTAGCGCCACGCAGTACTTC. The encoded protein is CASNTLETSATQYF.

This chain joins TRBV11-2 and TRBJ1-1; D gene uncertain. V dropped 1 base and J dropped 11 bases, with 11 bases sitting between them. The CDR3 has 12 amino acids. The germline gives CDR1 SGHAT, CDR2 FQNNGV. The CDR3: CASSLGGGQAFF. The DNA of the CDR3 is TGTGCCAGCAGCTTAGGGGGAGGTCAGGCTTTCTTT.

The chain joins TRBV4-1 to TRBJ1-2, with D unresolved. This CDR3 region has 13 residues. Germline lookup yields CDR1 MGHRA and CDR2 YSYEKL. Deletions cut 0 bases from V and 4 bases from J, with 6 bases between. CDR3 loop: CASSQEGLYGYTF. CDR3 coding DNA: TGCGCCAGCAGCCAAGAGGGTCTCTATGGCTACACCTTC.

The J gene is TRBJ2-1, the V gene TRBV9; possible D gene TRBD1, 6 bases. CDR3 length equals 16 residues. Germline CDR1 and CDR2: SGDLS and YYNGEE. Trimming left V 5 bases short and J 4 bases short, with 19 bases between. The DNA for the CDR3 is TGTGCCAGCAGTCTCGGGACATCGGCGGCGTACAATGAGCAGTTCTTC. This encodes CASSLGTSAAYNEQFF.

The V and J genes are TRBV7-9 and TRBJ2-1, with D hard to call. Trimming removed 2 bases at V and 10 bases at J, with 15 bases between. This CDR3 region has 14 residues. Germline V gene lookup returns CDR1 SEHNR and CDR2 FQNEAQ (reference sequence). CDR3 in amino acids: CASSLNALGWEQFF. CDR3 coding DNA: TGTGCCAGCAGCTTAAACGCCCTCGGGTGGGAGCAGTTCTTC.

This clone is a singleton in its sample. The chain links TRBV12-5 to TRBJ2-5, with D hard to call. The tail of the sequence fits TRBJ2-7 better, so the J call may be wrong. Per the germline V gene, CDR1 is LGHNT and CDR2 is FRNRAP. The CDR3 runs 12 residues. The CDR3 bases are TGTGCTAGTGGTTTACAGACCTACGAGCAGTACTTC. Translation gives CASGLQTYEQYF.

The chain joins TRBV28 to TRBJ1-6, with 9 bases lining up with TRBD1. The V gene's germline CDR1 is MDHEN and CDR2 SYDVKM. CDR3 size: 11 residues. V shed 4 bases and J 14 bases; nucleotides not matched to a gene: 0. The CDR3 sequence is CASSWTGALHF. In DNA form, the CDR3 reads TGTGCCAGCAGTTGGACAGGGGCCCTCCACTTT. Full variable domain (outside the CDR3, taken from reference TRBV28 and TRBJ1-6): DVKVTQSSRYLVKRTGEKVFLECVQDMDHENMFWYRQDPGLGLRLIYFSYDVKMKEKGDIPEGYSVSREKKERFSLILESASTNQTSMYLCASSWTGALHFGNGTRLTVT.

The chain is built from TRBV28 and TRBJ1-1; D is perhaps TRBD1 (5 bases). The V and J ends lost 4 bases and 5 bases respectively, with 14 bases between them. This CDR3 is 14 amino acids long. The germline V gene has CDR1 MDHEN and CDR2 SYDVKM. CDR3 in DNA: TGTGCCAGCAGTTGGGGTTGGGGCGCTACTGAAGCTTTCTTT. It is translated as CASSWGWGATEAFF.

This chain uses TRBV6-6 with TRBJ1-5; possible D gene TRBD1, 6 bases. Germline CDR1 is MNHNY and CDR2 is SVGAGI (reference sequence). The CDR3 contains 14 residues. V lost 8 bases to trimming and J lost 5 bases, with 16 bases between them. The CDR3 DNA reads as TGTGCCAGCCACCTTGGGGACACGGATCAGCCCCAGCATTTT. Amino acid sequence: CASHLGDTDQPQHF.

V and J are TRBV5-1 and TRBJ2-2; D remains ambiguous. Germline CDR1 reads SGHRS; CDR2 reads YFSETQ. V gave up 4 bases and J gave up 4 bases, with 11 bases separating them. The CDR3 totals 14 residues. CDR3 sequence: CASSPQSPTGELFF. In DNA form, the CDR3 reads TGCGCCAGCAGCCCCCAGAGTCCCACCGGGGAGCTGTTTTTT.

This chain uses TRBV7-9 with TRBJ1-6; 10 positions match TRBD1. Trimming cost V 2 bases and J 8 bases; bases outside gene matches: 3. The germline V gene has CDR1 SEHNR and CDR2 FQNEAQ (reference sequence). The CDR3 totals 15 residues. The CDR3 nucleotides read TGTGCCAGCAGCTTACCCGGGACAGGGGATTCACCCCTCCACTTT. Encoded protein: CASSLPGTGDSPLHF.

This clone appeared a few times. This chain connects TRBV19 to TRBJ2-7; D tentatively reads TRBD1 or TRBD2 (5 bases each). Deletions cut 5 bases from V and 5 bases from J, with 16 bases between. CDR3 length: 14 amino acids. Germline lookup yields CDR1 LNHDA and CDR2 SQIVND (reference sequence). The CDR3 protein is CASSVGPAGNEQYF. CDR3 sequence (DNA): TGTGCCAGTAGTGTGGGACCGGCCGGAAACGAGCAGTACTTC.

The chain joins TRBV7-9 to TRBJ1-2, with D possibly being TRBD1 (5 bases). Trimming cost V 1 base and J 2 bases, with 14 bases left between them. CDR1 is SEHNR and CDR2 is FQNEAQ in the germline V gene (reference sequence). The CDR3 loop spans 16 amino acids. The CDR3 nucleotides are TGTGCCAGCAGCTTAGTGGTGACAGAAATCAACTATGGCTACACCTTC. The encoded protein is CASSLVVTEINYGYTF.

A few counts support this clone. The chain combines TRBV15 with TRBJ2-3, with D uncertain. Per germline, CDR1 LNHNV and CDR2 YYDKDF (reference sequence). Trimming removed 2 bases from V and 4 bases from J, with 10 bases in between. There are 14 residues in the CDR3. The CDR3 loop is CATSRSSSADTQYF. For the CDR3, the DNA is TGTGCCACCAGCAGATCCAGCAGCGCAGATACGCAGTATTTT.

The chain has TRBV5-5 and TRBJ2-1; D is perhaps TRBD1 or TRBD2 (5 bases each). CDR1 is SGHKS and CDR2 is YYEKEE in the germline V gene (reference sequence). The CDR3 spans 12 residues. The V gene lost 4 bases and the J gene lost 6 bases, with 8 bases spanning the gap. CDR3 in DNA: TGTGCCAGCAGCGGGACGCCCAATGAGCAGTTCTTC. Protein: CASSGTPNEQFF.

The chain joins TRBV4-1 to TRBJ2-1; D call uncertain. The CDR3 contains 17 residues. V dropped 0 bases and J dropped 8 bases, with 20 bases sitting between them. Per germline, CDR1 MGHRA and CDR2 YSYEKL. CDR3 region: CASSQDPGTRWSDEQFF. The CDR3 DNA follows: TGCGCCAGCAGCCAAGATCCTGGCACGAGGTGGAGCGATGAGCAGTTCTTC.

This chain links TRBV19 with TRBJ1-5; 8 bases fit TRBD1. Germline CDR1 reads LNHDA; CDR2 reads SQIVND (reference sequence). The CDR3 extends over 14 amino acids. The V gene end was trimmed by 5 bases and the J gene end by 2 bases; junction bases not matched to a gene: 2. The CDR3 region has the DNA TGTGCCAGTAGTTGGGGACAGGGCAATCAGCCCCAGCATTTT. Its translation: CASSWGQGNQPQHF.

The CDR3 reads CASSEQRGREREPAYEQYF. DNA for the CDR3: TGTGCCAGCAGTGAACAGCGGGGCCGGGAGCGGGAGCCAGCCTACGAGCAGTACTTC. This chain joins TRBV6-1 and TRBJ2-7; 8 bases agree with TRBD2. J lost 2 bases, V lost 2 bases, and 17 bases had no gene match. Germline loops: CDR1 MNHNS, CDR2 SASEGT. The CDR3 runs to 19 residues.

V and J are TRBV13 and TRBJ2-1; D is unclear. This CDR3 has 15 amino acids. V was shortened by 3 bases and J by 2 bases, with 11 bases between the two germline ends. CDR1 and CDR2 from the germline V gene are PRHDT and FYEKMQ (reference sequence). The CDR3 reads CASSFRAPTYNEQFF. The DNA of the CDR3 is TGTGCCAGCAGCTTCCGCGCCCCCACCTACAATGAGCAGTTCTTC.

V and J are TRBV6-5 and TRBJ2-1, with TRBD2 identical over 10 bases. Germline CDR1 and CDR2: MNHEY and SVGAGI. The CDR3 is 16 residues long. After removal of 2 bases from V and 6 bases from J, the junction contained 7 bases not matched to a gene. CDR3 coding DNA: TGTGCCAGCAGTTACACCCTAGCGGGAGAGGTCAATGAGCAGTTCTTC. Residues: CASSYTLAGEVNEQFF.

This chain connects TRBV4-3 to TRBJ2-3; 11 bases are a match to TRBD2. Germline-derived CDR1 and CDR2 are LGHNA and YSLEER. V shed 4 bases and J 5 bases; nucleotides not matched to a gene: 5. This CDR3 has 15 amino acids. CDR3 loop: CASSLIAGGVDTQYF. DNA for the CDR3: TGCGCCAGCAGCCTAATAGCGGGAGGGGTAGATACGCAGTATTTT.

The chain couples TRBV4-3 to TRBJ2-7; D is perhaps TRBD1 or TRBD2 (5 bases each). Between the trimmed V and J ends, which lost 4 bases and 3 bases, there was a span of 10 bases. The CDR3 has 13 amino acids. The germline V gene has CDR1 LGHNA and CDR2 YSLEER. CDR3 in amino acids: CASSPNGGYEQYF. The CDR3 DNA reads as TGCGCCAGCAGCCCCAATGGGGGCTACGAGCAGTACTTC.

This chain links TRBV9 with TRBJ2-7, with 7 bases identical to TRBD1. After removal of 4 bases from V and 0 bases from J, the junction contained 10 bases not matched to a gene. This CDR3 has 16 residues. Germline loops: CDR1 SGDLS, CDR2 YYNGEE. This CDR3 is CASSPETGKGSYEQYF. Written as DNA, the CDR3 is TGTGCCAGCAGCCCAGAGACAGGGAAGGGCTCCTACGAGCAGTACTTC.